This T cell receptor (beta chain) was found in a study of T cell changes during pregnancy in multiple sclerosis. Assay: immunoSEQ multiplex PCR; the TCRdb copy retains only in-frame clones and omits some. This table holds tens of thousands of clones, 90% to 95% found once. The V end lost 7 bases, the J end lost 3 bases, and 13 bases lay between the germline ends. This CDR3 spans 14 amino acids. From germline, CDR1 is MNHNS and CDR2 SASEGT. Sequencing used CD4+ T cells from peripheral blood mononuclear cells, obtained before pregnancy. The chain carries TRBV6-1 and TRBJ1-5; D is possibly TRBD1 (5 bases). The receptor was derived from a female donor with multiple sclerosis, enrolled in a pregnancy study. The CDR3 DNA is TGTGCCAGCAAGGGCGGGACGGCCAATCAGCCCCAGCATTTT. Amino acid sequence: CASKGGTANQPQHF.